These 14 T cell receptor beta chains share one sample of origin, sequenced in a study of blood T cell repertoires in COVID-19. Here immunoSEQ multiplex PCR was the method, and the copy in TCRdb shows in-frame clones only, minus some. Of about 220,000 clones in the sample, roughly 84% are singletons; the top ten hold 6.8%. The sample was PBMCs or T cells enriched from blood (not recorded which). The receptors shown here come from a middle-aged woman who had recovered from COVID-19.

The chain links TRBV28 to TRBJ2-3, with 9 nucleotides matching TRBD2. Germline CDR1 MDHEN, CDR2 SYDVKM. This CDR3 has 17 amino acids. V gave up 6 bases and J gave up 4 bases; unmatched junction bases: 14. The CDR3 reads CASSPTLVAGGADTQYF. CDR3 bases: TGTGCCAGCAGCCCGACCTTAGTGGCGGGAGGGGCAGATACGCAGTATTTT.

V and J are TRBV9 and TRBJ2-7, with 7 positions matching TRBD1. This CDR3 is 15 amino acids long. Trimming cost V 4 bases and J 2 bases; bases outside gene matches: 9. CDR1 SGDLS and CDR2 YYNGEE come from the germline V gene. The CDR3, as DNA: TGTGCCAGCAGCCTCACCGGGACAGCTACCTACGAGCAGTACTTC. This codes for CASSLTGTATYEQYF.

Only a few counts were recorded for this clone. J is TRBJ2-1 and V is TRBV21-1; the table's D gene call, TRBD1, was not cross checked with the DNA. TRBV21-1 is designated a pseudogene. The length of the CDR3 is 15 residues. CDR3 sequence: CASSKSDRGNNEQFF. CDR3 bases: TGTGCCAGCAGCAAGTCGGACAGGGGTAACAATGAGCAGTTCTTC.

The chain carries TRBV2 and TRBJ2-1; possible D gene TRBD2, 6 bases. The length of the CDR3 is 13 residues. The germline CDR1 and CDR2 sequences are SNHLY and FYNNEI. The V gene lost 8 bases and the J gene lost 7 bases, with 15 bases spanning the gap. The CDR3 protein is CASGTPLLNEQFF. The CDR3 bases are TGTGCCAGCGGGACTCCCCTTTTGAATGAGCAGTTCTTC.

The V gene is TRBV9, the J gene TRBJ1-2; tentatively, D is TRBD1 (5 bases). The CDR3 extends over 16 amino acids. The germline gives CDR1 SGDLS, CDR2 YYNGEE. The V gene lost 2 bases and the J gene lost 4 bases, with 18 bases spanning the gap. CDR3 bases: TGTGCCAGCAGCGTCCGTGACAGTTACTCTATCTATGGCTACACCTTC. This encodes CASSVRDSYSIYGYTF.

This clone was seen ten or more times. The genes are TRBV7-2 and TRBJ2-3; tentative D call: TRBD2 (6 bases). V lost 5 bases, J lost 5 bases, and 17 bases lay in between. Germline-derived CDR1 and CDR2 are SGHTA and FQGNSA. The CDR3 runs 15 residues. The CDR3 loop reads CASSALAGSGDTQYF. CDR3 coding DNA: TGTGCCAGCAGCGCCCTAGCCGGGAGTGGAGATACGCAGTATTTT.

V and J are TRBV19 and TRBJ2-1; the match to TRBD2 covers 8 bases. This CDR3 is 14 amino acids long. CDR1 is LNHDA and CDR2 is SQIVND in the germline V gene (reference sequence). Germline trimming cut 5 bases from V and 11 bases from J; bases unmatched to any gene: 11. The CDR3: CASSGGTSSSKQFF. The CDR3 DNA reads TGTGCCAGTAGTGGAGGGACTAGTTCTTCCAAGCAGTTCTTC.

The chain uses TRBV27 and TRBJ2-3; 10 positions match TRBD1. The CDR3 sequence is 15 residues long. Germline loops: CDR1 MNHEY, CDR2 SMNVEV (reference sequence). V lost 5 bases, J lost 6 bases, and 8 bases stayed unmatched. The CDR3 loop is CASSHRQGAWDTQYF. The CDR3 DNA sequence: TGTGCCAGCAGTCACCGACAGGGGGCATGGGATACGCAGTATTTT.

The gene calls are TRBV5-1 and TRBJ2-7; 7 bases agree with TRBD2. J lost 2 bases, V lost 4 bases, and 3 bases had no gene match. The CDR3 runs to 13 residues. CDR1 is SGHRS, CDR2 YFSETQ, per germline. CDR3 nucleotides: TGCGCCAGCAGCGCTAGCGGTCCCTACGAGCAGTACTTC. Encoded protein: CASSASGPYEQYF.

The V call is TRBV19, the J call TRBJ2-7, with unresolved D. The CDR3 length is 14 residues. Trimming cost V 0 bases and J 4 bases, with 10 bases left between them. Germline assignment: CDR1 LNHDA and CDR2 SQIVND (reference sequence). For the CDR3, the DNA is TGTGCCAGTAGTATAGATCTAGAATCGTACGAGCAGTACTTC. This codes for CASSIDLESYEQYF.

This CDR3 reads CASSSTYGTGGFDTQYF. In nucleotides, the CDR3 is TGTGCCAGCAGCTCAACTTATGGGACAGGGGGCTTTGATACGCAGTATTTT. This chain connects TRBV7-9 to TRBJ2-3; 12 positions match TRBD1. V lost 4 bases to trimming and J lost 6 bases; unmatched junction nucleotides: 11. Per germline, CDR1 SEHNR and CDR2 FQNEAQ (reference sequence). The CDR3 is 17 amino acids.

This chain uses TRBV11-2 with TRBJ2-5, with TRBD2 matching 9 bases. The V gene end was trimmed by 5 bases and the J gene end by 5 bases; junction bases not matched to a gene: 12. CDR3 length: 16 residues. Germline values: CDR1 SGHAT, CDR2 FQNNGV. The CDR3 here is CASSIRGVAGEETQYF. The CDR3 DNA follows: TGTGCCAGCAGCATAAGAGGAGTAGCGGGAGAGGAGACCCAGTACTTC.

This chain uses TRBV6-5 with TRBJ1-2; TRBD1 matches 11 bases. The CDR3 contains 15 residues. J lost 8 bases, V lost 6 bases, and 11 bases had no gene match. Germline values: CDR1 MNHEY, CDR2 SVGAGI. The CDR3 coding sequence is TGTGCCAGCAGGGGTGGACAGGGGGCAAGGGAAGGCTACACCTTC. This codes for CASRGGQGAREGYTF.

V usage is TRBV10-1 and J usage is TRBJ2-2; possibly TRBD2 for D (6 bases). With 4 bases removed from V and 5 bases from J, the gap between germline ends came to 8 bases. CDR1 and CDR2 (germline): WNHNN, SYGVQD (reference sequence). This CDR3 contains 13 residues. The CDR3 bases are TGCGCCAGCAGTGGACTAGAGACCGGGGAGCTGTTTTTT. This gives the protein CASSGLETGELFF.